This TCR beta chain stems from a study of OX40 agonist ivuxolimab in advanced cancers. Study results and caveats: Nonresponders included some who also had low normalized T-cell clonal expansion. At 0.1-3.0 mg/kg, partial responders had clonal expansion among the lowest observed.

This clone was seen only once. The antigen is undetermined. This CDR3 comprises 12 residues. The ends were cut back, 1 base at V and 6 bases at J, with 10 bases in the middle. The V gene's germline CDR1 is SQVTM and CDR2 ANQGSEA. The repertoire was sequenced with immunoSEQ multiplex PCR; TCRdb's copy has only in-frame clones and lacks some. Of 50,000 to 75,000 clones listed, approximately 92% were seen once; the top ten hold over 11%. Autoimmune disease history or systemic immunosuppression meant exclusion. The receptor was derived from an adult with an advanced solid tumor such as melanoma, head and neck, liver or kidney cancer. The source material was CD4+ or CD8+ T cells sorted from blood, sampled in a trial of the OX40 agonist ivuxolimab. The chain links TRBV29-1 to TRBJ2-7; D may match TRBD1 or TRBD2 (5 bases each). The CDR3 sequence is CSVEVGAFEQYF. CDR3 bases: TGCAGCGTTGAAGTCGGGGCATTCGAGCAGTACTTC.